The present T cell receptor (beta chain) was sequenced within a study of shared clonotypes between healthy human individuals. Study-wide results and limits: Among a few donors, roughly 5.5% of naive CD4 clonotypes were found in common. Only blood was sampled; tissue repertoires likely differ.

Turning to this clone: The antigen is unknown.

CDR3 size: 16 residues. The germline gives CDR1 KGHSH, CDR2 LQKENI. Trimming pared 6 bases from V and 0 bases from J, leaving 14 bases between. Sequenced by immunoSEQ multiplex PCR; TCRdb stores in-frame clones only, minus some. The sample shows around 300,000 clones, around 86% of them seen only once. The V and J genes are TRBV18 and TRBJ2-2; unclear D gene. Sequencing input: memory CD8+ T cells sorted from blood. Subset indicated: CD45RO+ cells pooled with CCR7-negative TemRA cells. The TCR sequence derives from a man in his late teens or twenties in good health. CDR3 nucleotides: TGTGCCAGCTCCCTATCGACGGCCCCGAACACCGGGGAGCTGTTTTTT. Its protein product is CASSLSTAPNTGELFF. Using reference TRBV18 and TRBJ2-2 for the parts outside the CDR3, the full variable domain is NAGVMQNPRHLVRRRGQEARLRCSPMKGHSHVYWYRQLPEEGLKFMVYLQKENIIDESGMPKERFSAEFPKEGPSILRIQQVVRGDSAAYFCASSLSTAPNTGELFFGEGSRLTVL.